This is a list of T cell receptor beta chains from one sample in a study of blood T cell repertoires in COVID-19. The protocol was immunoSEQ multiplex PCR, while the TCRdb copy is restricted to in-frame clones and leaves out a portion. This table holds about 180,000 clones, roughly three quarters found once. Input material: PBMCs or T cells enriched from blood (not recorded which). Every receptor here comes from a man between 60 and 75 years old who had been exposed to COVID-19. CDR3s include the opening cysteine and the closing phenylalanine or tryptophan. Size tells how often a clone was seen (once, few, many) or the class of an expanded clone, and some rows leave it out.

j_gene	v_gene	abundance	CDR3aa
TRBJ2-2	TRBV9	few	CASSLLPRDGELFF
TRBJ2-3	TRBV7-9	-	CASTLEAGGPDTQYF
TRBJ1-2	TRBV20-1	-	CSAGTDYGYTF
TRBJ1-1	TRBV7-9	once	CASSLDPGQGGTEAFF
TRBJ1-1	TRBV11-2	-	CASSLNTGVTEAFF
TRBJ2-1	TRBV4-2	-	CASSQAGTSAYNEQFF
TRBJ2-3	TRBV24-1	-	CATSEAGLGTDTQYF
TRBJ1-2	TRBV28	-	CASSDTIQGGLGGYTF
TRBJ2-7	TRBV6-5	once	CASSYSQTIYEQYF
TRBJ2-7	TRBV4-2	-	CASSRERGPTYEQYF
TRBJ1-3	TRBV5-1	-	CASSRDSLSGNTIYF
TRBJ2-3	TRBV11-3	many	CASSSGQPSTDTQYF
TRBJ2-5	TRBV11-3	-	CASSSKETQYF
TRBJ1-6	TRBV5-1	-	CASSLGQGNSPLHF
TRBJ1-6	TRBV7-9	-	CASSLGGQGNSPLHF
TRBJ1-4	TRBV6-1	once	CASREGQLLPGTNEKLFF
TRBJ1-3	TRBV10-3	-	CAISRSGNTIYF
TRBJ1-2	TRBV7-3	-	CASRGEDGYTF
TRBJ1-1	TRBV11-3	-	CASSFGQRLNTEAFF
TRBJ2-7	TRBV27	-	CASSSKTRATSYEQYF
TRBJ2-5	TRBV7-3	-	CASSLWGRGLGKDPETQYF
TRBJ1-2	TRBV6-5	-	CASSYGTVGRGGYTF
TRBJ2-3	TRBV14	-	CASSPSGLTDTQYF
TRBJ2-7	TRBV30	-	CAWSLVRTGGSYEQYF
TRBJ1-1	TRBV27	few	CASSLRGAGAEAFF
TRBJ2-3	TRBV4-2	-	CASSQGLAGFTDTQYF
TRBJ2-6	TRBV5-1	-	CASSSGLLPGANVLTF
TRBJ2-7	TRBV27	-	CASSFLQGSEQYF
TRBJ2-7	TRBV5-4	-	CASRNAADSYEQYF
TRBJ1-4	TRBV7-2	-	CASSLGGVNEKLFF
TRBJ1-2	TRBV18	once	CASSRPGQGNYGYTF
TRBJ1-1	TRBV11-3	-	CASSLRDTEAFF
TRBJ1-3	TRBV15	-	CATSRGTGSDGNTIYF
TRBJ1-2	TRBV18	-	CASSPDAGGYTF
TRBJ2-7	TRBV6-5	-	CASSPADSYEQYF
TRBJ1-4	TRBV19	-	CASSFVQGVYEKLFF
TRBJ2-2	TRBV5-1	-	CASRDTDPNTGELFF
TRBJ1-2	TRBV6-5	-	CASSYQGQGSRGGYTF
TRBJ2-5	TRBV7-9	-	CASSLVVALEETQYF
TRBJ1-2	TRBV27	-	CASRNTGGTYGYTF
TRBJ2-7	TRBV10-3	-	CAISPRSYEQYF
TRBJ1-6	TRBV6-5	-	CASSYSPEYSPLHF
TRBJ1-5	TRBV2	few	CASRGQGGQPQHF
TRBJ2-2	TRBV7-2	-	CASSLGQNTGELFF
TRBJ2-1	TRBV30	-	CAWSEGAPGNEQFF
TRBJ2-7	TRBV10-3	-	CAISLAEGTYEQYF
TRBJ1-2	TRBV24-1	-	CATSDPLKNYGYTF
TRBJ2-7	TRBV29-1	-	CSVVQGTYEQYF